This TCR beta chain came from a study of shared clonotypes between healthy human individuals. Generated by immunoSEQ multiplex PCR, the TCRdb table keeps only in-frame clones and is missing some. The repertoire holds 1.6 million or so clones, with approximately 98.5% as singletons. After removal of 0 bases from V and 4 bases from J, the junction contained 3 bases not matched to a gene. The CDR3 loop spans 14 amino acids. Germline V gene data show CDR1 as SGHRS and CDR2 as YFSETQ. The specimen was naive CD4+ T cells sorted from blood. Subset denoted: CD45RA+ positively selected. V gene TRBV5-1 combines with J gene TRBJ1-2, with 7 bases that match TRBD1. The clonotype originates from a man under 40 in good health. CDR3 amino acids: CASSLESGGYGYTF. CDR3 nucleotides: TGCGCCAGCAGCTTGGAATCAGGGGGCTATGGCTACACCTTC.